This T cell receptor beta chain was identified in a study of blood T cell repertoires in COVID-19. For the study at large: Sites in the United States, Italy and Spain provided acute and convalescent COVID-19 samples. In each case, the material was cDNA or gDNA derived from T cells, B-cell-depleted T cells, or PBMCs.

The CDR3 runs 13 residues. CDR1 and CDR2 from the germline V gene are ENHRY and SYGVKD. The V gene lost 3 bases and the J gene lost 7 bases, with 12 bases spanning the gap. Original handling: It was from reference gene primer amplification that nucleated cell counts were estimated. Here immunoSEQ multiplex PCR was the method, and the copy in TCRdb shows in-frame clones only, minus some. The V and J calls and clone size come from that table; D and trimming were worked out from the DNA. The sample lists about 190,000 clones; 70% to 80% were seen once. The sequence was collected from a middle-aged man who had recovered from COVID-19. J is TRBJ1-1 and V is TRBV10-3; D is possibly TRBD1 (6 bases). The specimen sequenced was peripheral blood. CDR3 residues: CAISDEQGGEAFF. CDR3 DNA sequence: TGTGCCATCAGTGACGAACAGGGTGGTGAAGCTTTCTTT.